The 23 T cell receptor beta chains presented below share a single source sample, sequenced in a study of T cell repertoires in cytomegalovirus infection (dated by TCRdb to about 2019). Antigens for these TCRs are unknown. Sequenced on an Illumina HiSeq 1500. TCRdb reworked the public reads: Q25 trimming with fastp, MiXCR clone assembly, productive beta chains retained. Every entry covers one CDR3 protein and lists the most common genes and DNA from its rows. Recorded for this sample are around 770,000 distinct CDR3 sequences; 25% to 30% of them occurred a single time. Of the sample, roughly 13% falls within the top ten clones. In the paper's terms, the treatment or condition label means: in vitro stimulation with specific CMV peptide epitopes to enrich CMV-specific T cells. Sequences were derived from cultured CD8+ T cells from PBMCs, sampled from culture after CMV antigen stimulation. The receptors stem from a human donor in good health (CMV status not recorded). Some clones in this sample may be carry-over from other donors' samples.

This clonotype was observed many times. The V gene is TRBV7-6, the J gene TRBJ1-3; D not resolved. Germline CDR1 is SGHVS and CDR2 is FNYEAQ. The CDR3 consists of 14 residues. V lost 4 bases and J lost 0, with 7 bases in between. CDR3 sequence reads: CASSSGDSGNTIYF. The DNA for the CDR3 is TGTGCCAGCAGCTCCGGGGACTCTGGAAACACCATATATTTT.

The rearrangement uses TRBV7-9 and TRBJ1-2, with D possibly matching TRBD1 (5 bases). Germline assignment: CDR1 SEHNR and CDR2 FQNEAQ (reference sequence). The CDR3 is 15 amino acids. Trimming shortened V by 5 bases and J by 0 bases, and 13 bases separated the two germline ends. The CDR3 DNA is TGTGCCAGCAGCCTACCGACAGACGCTAACTATGGCTACACCTTC. Amino acid sequence: CASSLPTDANYGYTF.

This clonotype was seen more than once but under ten times. The chain combines TRBV2 with TRBJ2-7; D is perhaps TRBD1 (5 bases). Trimming removed 3 bases from V and 5 bases from J, with 14 bases in between. This CDR3 contains 14 residues. CDR1 and CDR2 (germline): SNHLY, FYNNEI. The CDR3 coding sequence is TGTGCCAGCAGTGACCCGCAGGGTAAGGACGAGCAGTACGTC. It encodes CASSDPQGKDEQYV.

The gene calls are TRBV15 and TRBJ1-1; unclear D gene. The CDR3 totals 13 residues. The germline gives CDR1 LNHNV, CDR2 YYDKDF (reference sequence). Deletions cut 2 bases from V and 1 base from J, with 5 bases between. In DNA, the CDR3 is TGTGCCACCAGCAGACTTTCGAACACTGAAGCTTTCTTT. Amino acids: CATSRLSNTEAFF.

V usage is TRBV6-6 and J usage is TRBJ2-3; 7 bases are shared with TRBD2. The germline V gene has CDR1 MNHNY and CDR2 SVGAGI (reference sequence). Trimming cost V 5 bases and J 2 bases; bases outside gene matches: 10. The CDR3 is 16 amino acids. For the CDR3, the DNA is TGTGCCAGCAGTGACTTCTTAGGACTAGACACAGATACGCAGTATTTT. The encoded protein is CASSDFLGLDTDTQYF.

The chain has TRBV3-1 and TRBJ1-2; a possible D gene is TRBD1 (6 bases). This CDR3 has 15 amino acids. Germline V gives CDR1 LGHDT, CDR2 YNNKEL (reference sequence). V lost 4 bases and J 1 base, leaving 13 bases between the germline ends. The CDR3 nucleotides are TGTGCCAGCAGCCTCAGACAGGAGCATAACTATGGCTACACCTTC. It codes for CASSLRQEHNYGYTF.

This clonotype was seen more than once but under ten times. The chain recombines TRBV10-3 with TRBJ2-3, with 11 bases that match TRBD2. With V trimmed by 6 bases and J by 0 bases, 11 bases remained unmatched. Germline loops: CDR1 ENHRY, CDR2 SYGVKD. The CDR3 extends over 18 amino acids. This CDR3 reads CAISVRIAGGASTDTQYF. For the CDR3, the DNA is TGTGCCATCAGCGTTCGTATAGCGGGGGGGGCTAGCACAGATACGCAGTATTTT.

The chain has TRBV27 and TRBJ2-2; no definite D call. The germline V gene encodes CDR1 MNHEY and CDR2 SMNVEV (reference sequence). The CDR3 is made up of 14 amino acids. V lost 2 bases and J 4 bases, leaving 8 bases between the germline ends. CDR3 sequence reads: CASSLVRTTGELFF. In DNA, the CDR3 is TGTGCCAGCAGTTTAGTACGGACCACCGGGGAGCTGTTTTTT.

The V gene is TRBV27, the J gene TRBJ1-1, with D tentatively TRBD1 (5 bases). Trimming stripped 8 bases from V and 7 bases from J, with 17 bases between. Looked up from germline, CDR1 is MNHEY and CDR2 is SMNVEV (reference sequence). The CDR3 has 13 residues. CDR3 region: CASFFPPGVEAFF. CDR3 DNA: TGTGCCAGCTTTTTTCCCCCGGGGGTTGAAGCTTTCTTT.

The rearrangement joins TRBV25-1 to TRBJ2-5; tentatively, D is TRBD2 (6 bases). This CDR3 has 15 residues. Germline CDR1 MGHDK, CDR2 SYGVNS. The ends were cut back, 7 bases at V and 5 bases at J, with 20 bases in the middle. CDR3 sequence reads: CASIHSSRAGETQYF. As DNA, the CDR3 is TGTGCCAGCATCCACTCCAGCAGGGCGGGGGAGACCCAGTACTTC. Using reference TRBV25-1 and TRBJ2-5 for the parts outside the CDR3, the full variable domain is EADIYQTPRYLVIGTGKKITLECSQTMGHDKMYWYQQDPGMELHLIHYSYGVNSTEKGDLSSESTVSRIRTEHFPLTLESARPSHTSQYLCASIHSSRAGETQYFGPGTRLLVL.

The chain uses TRBV7-9 and TRBJ2-1; possible D gene TRBD2, 6 bases. CDR1 is SEHNR, CDR2 FQNEAQ, per germline (reference sequence). The V and J ends lost 6 bases and 8 bases respectively, with 20 bases between them. This CDR3 contains 15 residues. Here the CDR3 DNA reads TGTGCCAGCAGTCCCAGTCCTCCGGGGGTCGATGAGCAGTTCTTC. The encoded protein is CASSPSPPGVDEQFF.

This rearrangement joins TRBV7-9 to TRBJ2-2; D remains unclear. The CDR3 has 11 amino acids. Germline V CDR1 and CDR2: SEHNR, FQNEAQ (reference sequence). V dropped 7 bases and J dropped 7 bases, with 7 bases sitting between them. The CDR3 coding sequence is TGTGCCAGCATCGAGCTCGGGGAGCTGTTTTTT. It translates to CASIELGELFF.

The chain employs TRBV5-6 and TRBJ1-1, with 8 bases that match TRBD1. The germline V gene has CDR1 SGHDT and CDR2 YYEEEE. V shed 0 bases and J 10 bases; nucleotides not matched to a gene: 2. This CDR3 has 12 amino acids. The CDR3 bases are TGTGCCAGCAGCTTGGGGACAGGGACAGCTTTCTTT. The encoded protein is CASSLGTGTAFF.

The table lists this clonotype with a few counts. This could be a read error, since a much larger clone is one nucleotide away. The V gene is TRBV11-1, the J gene TRBJ2-1, with 10 bases fitting TRBD2. Germline trimming cut 3 bases from V and 0 bases from J; bases unmatched to any gene: 2. Looked up from germline, CDR1 is SGHAT and CDR2 is FQDESV (reference sequence). The CDR3 has 16 residues. The CDR3 DNA reads as TGTGCCAGCAGCTTTCAGCGGGGGGGCTCCTACAATGAGCAGTTCTTC. It is translated as CASSFQRGGSYNEQFF.

This chain joins TRBV28 and TRBJ2-1, with 8 nucleotides matching TRBD1. CDR3 length: 14 residues. V lost 7 bases, J lost 4 bases, and 6 bases stayed unmatched. CDR1 and CDR2 from the germline V gene are MDHEN and SYDVKM. The CDR3 loop reads CASNDRGRYNEQFF. In DNA, the CDR3 is TGTGCCAGCAACGACAGGGGCCGGTACAATGAGCAGTTCTTC. The entire variable domain, with the rest obtained from reference TRBV28 and TRBJ2-1, is as follows: DVKVTQSSRYLVKRTGEKVFLECVQDMDHENMFWYRQDPGLGLRLIYFSYDVKMKEKGDIPEGYSVSREKKERFSLILESASTNQTSMYLCASNDRGRYNEQFFGPGTRLTVL.

Only a few counts were recorded for this clonotype. The chain is built from TRBV27 and TRBJ2-3; 7 bases fit TRBD1. Germline values: CDR1 MNHEY, CDR2 SMNVEV (reference sequence). After removal of 4 bases from V and 1 base from J, the junction contained 5 bases not matched to a gene. The CDR3 spans 15 residues. CDR3 region: CASSYIGTGTDTQYF. The CDR3 coding sequence is TGTGCCAGCAGTTACATAGGGACAGGCACAGATACGCAGTATTTT.

CDR3 residues: CASSRGGIDTQYF. For the CDR3, the DNA is TGTGCCAGCTCGCGGGGGGGCATAGATACGCAGTATTTT. The chain links TRBV12-3 or TRBV12-4 to TRBJ2-3, with 9 bases fitting TRBD2. This CDR3 is built from 13 residues. V lost 8 bases, J lost 5 bases, and 5 bases stayed unmatched.

CDR3: CASSPWEGGNTEAFF. CDR3 bases: TGTGCCAGCAGCCCTTGGGAGGGGGGGAACACTGAAGCTTTCTTT. This sequence joins TRBV7-8 and TRBJ1-1, with D possibly being TRBD1 (6 bases). CDR1 is SGHVS and CDR2 is FQNEAQ in the germline V gene. With 5 bases removed from V and 1 base from J, the gap between germline ends came to 14 bases. CDR3 length equals 15 residues.

The chain combines TRBV28 with TRBJ1-6; 7 bases are a match to TRBD1. Per germline, CDR1 MDHEN and CDR2 SYDVKM. This CDR3 has 15 amino acids. After removal of 3 bases from V and 7 bases from J, the junction contained 6 bases not matched to a gene. The DNA of the CDR3 is TGTGCCAGCAGTTTTCGGCAGGGGGGGAATTCACCCCTCCACTTT. It codes for CASSFRQGGNSPLHF.

The V gene is TRBV5-4, the J gene TRBJ2-7; possible D gene TRBD1, 6 bases. The V end was cut by 0 bases, the J end by 6 bases, with 7 bases between. The CDR3 consists of 12 residues. The germline V gene has CDR1 SGHNT and CDR2 YYREEE (reference sequence). CDR3 nucleotides: TGTGCCAGCAGCTTGGGACAGGCCGAGCAGTACGTC. Protein product: CASSLGQAEQYV.

This clonotype was counted ten times or more. V is TRBV7-2 and J is TRBJ1-5; D may be TRBD1 (5 bases). Trimming removed 5 bases at V and 0 bases at J, with 11 bases between. Germline V gene data show CDR1 as SGHTA and CDR2 as FQGNSA. The CDR3 extends over 15 amino acids. The CDR3 region is CASSQGQYSNQPQHF. As DNA, the CDR3 is TGTGCCAGCAGCCAGGGCCAATATAGCAATCAGCCCCAGCATTTT.

This clonotype was seen at least ten times. The chain joins TRBV5-1 to TRBJ1-3; a possible D gene is TRBD1 (5 bases). Trimming removed 3 bases at V and 1 base at J, with 8 bases between. The germline V gene encodes CDR1 SGHRS and CDR2 YFSETQ. The CDR3 is made up of 14 amino acids. CDR3 DNA sequence: TGCGCCAGCAGCTCAGCAGGGTCTGGAAACACCATATATTTT. Amino acids: CASSSAGSGNTIYF. Full variable domain (rest looked up from reference TRBV5-1 and TRBJ1-3): KAGVTQTPRYLIKTRGQQVTLSCSPISGHRSVSWYQQTPGQGLQFLFEYFSETQRNKGNFPGRFSGRQFSNSRSEMNVSTLELGDSALYLCASSSAGSGNTIYFGEGSWLTVV.

The chain uses TRBV6-6 and TRBJ1-1, with a possible D match to TRBD1 (5 bases). V was shortened by 0 bases and J by 1 base, with 15 bases between the two germline ends. The CDR3 is 17 amino acids. Germline CDR1 MNHNY, CDR2 SVGAGI (reference sequence). The CDR3 DNA follows: TGTGCCAGCAGTTACTCGGCCCGGTGGGGGGGGAACACTGAAGCTTTCTTT. It specifies CASSYSARWGGNTEAFF.